A single sample gave rise to the 8 T cell receptor beta chains below, sequenced in a study of blood T cell repertoires in COVID-19. TCRdb's table, derived via immunoSEQ multiplex PCR, lists solely in-frame clones and lacks some. The sample includes 130,000 to 150,000 clones, around 89% seen only once; the top ten take roughly an eighth. The sequenced sample was peripheral blood. These receptors were collected from a man aged 18-30 years with COVID-19, enrolled during active disease.

Comments on this clone: A read error may produce the germline difference seen at one junction end. The rearrangement uses TRBV18 and TRBJ1-4; 8 bases match TRBD1. Germline values: CDR1 KGHSH, CDR2 LQKENI. The CDR3 consists of 13 residues. CDR3 DNA sequence: TGTGCCAGCTCGGACAGGGAGAATGAAAAACTGCTTTTT. Translating gives CASSDRENEKLLF.

The chain carries TRBV10-1 and TRBJ2-7, with TRBD2 matching 9 bases. The germline gives CDR1 WNHNN, CDR2 SYGVQD (reference sequence). V shed 7 bases, J shed 2 bases, and the junction held 12 bases outside the gene matches. This CDR3 comprises 16 residues. The CDR3 DNA reads TGCGCCAGCACGGTTGCGGAAAGCGGGAGGCCCTACGAGCAGTACTTC. This sequence encodes CASTVAESGRPYEQYF.

V gene TRBV4-3 combines with J gene TRBJ2-2, with 11 bases matching TRBD2. Germline CDR1 LGHNA, CDR2 YSLEER. The CDR3 spans 17 residues. The ends lost 0 bases at V and 7 bases at J; junction bases unmatched: 7. CDR3 residues: CASSQELAGALVGELFF. CDR3 DNA sequence: TGCGCCAGCAGCCAAGAACTAGCGGGAGCGTTGGTCGGGGAGCTGTTTTTT.

The gene calls are TRBV11-2 and TRBJ2-3; 7 positions agree with TRBD2. CDR3 length equals 17 residues. Germline CDR1 and CDR2: SGHAT and FQNNGV. Trimming at V came to 5 bases and at J to 0 bases, leaving 11 bases not matched to a gene. DNA of the CDR3: TGTGCCAGCAGCCGGGGGGTGGGGTTTGGAAGCACAGATACGCAGTATTTT. Translated, it gives CASSRGVGFGSTDTQYF.

CDR3: CASSLGAGISYEQYF. The CDR3 DNA follows: TGTGCCAGCAGCTTAGGTGCAGGGATTTCCTACGAGCAGTACTTC. The chain is built from TRBV7-2 and TRBJ2-7, with D possibly TRBD1 on 5 matching bases. This CDR3 spans 15 amino acids. Between the trimmed V and J ends, which lost 1 base and 1 base, there was a span of 11 bases. CDR1 is SGHTA, CDR2 FQGNSA, per germline.

The chain recombines TRBV6-6 with TRBJ2-7; no reliable D call. Trimming took off 6 bases at V and 6 bases at J, with 12 bases between the two ends. The CDR3 loop spans 12 amino acids. CDR1 and CDR2 from the germline V gene are MNHNY and SVGAGI (reference sequence). The CDR3 loop reads CASSPEVREQYF. CDR3 DNA: TGTGCCAGCAGCCCTGAGGTGCGCGAGCAGTACTTC.

The chain recombines TRBV11-2 with TRBJ2-7; D is undetermined. Germline V CDR1 and CDR2: SGHAT, FQNNGV. V was clipped by 2 bases and J by 3 bases, with 8 bases between them. The CDR3 has 13 residues. The CDR3 sequence: CASSLNSYYEQYF. The CDR3 DNA reads TGTGCCAGCAGCTTAAACAGCTACTACGAGCAGTACTTC.

This clone was observed a handful of times. The chain links TRBV6-5 to TRBJ1-2; TRBD1 matches 7 bases. The junction had 7 bases not matched to a gene; V was cut back by 0 bases and J by 6 bases. Germline V gene data show CDR1 as MNHEY and CDR2 as SVGAGI. The CDR3 consists of 15 residues. The chain's CDR3 is CASSYSIQGMHGYTF. DNA of the CDR3: TGTGCCAGCAGTTACTCGATACAGGGGATGCATGGCTACACCTTC.